This T cell receptor beta chain was identified in a study of T cells in Graves' hyperthyroidism and ophthalmopathy. Study-wide results and limits: A median approximately 6.5 months before onset, the model predicted ophthalmopathy. Blood shared most expanded thyroid clonotypes above 0.001.

This clonotype came up a few times. What it recognizes is unknown. Active moderate-to-severe ophthalmopathy, Clinical Activity Score at least 3, NOSPECS at least 4, under 3 months' duration. There were TCR beta CDR3 regions amplified from RNA transcripts. Using the HTBI primer set, a first-round RT-PCR was run on the TCR CDR3. TCRdb redid the calling of the multiplex PCR reads with MiXCR, one entry per CDR3 protein. The table lists about 380,000 distinct CDR3 sequences, 15% to 20% of them singletons. The TCR sequence derives from a man aged 18 to 30 with Graves' ophthalmopathy. Input material: blood.

In nucleotides, the CDR3 is TGTGCCAGCAGCCCAGGACAGGGTGGGGTTGGGGTTGTGAACACTGAAGCTTTCTTT. Residues: CASSPGQGGVGVVNTEAFF. This chain connects TRBV3-1 to TRBJ1-1, with 8 bases aligning to TRBD1. With V trimmed by 4 bases and J by 0 bases, 16 bases remained unmatched. The CDR3 runs to 19 residues. CDR1 and CDR2 (germline): LGHDT, YNNKEL (reference sequence).